The clone carrying this T cell receptor beta chain was seen more than once but under ten times. Its antigen remains unknown. This record belongs to a study of blood T cells in healthy people across ages. Overall study findings and caveats: The donors' CMV status was not determined, possibly confounding changes in expanded clonotypes.

V was pared by 3 bases and J by 1 base, with 15 bases between. The CDR3 totals 16 residues. Then a second PCR, running roughly 7 to 12 cycles, was carried out with a sample-barcoded 5' primer and a J-beta primer mix. Sequencing of every sample gave 2.5 million or more CDR3-containing paired-end reads. TCRdb fed the 5' RACE reads into MiXCR, producing one record per CDR3 protein. The sample has 650,000 to 1,000,000 distinct CDR3 sequences, approximately 35% seen once. Sequenced material: blood. This receptor was identified in a man aged 18-30 years in good health. The chain uses TRBV12-3 or TRBV12-4 and TRBJ1-1; D uncertain. The CDR3 DNA reads TGTGCCAGCAGTTTTTCGGTATGGCAACCGAACACTGAAGCTTTCTTT. This translates into CASSFSVWQPNTEAFF.